These 30 T cell receptor beta chains were all obtained from the same sample, sequenced in a study of CD8 T cells in Susac syndrome (dated by TCRdb to between 2018 and 2021). The library relied on the immunoSEQ multiplex PCR assay. RNA was extracted with the RNeasy kit and about 0.5 to 1 ug was reverse transcribed using random hexamers. TCRdb cleaned the public reads at Q25 with fastp, built clones with MiXCR and kept in-frame beta chains. For every CDR3 protein sequence, its rows merge into one entry that carries the most common genes and DNA. The sample table holds about 150,000 distinct CDR3 sequences, of which approximately 93% were seen once. Of the sample, around 0.1% is held by the ten largest clones. The sample taken for sequencing was CD4+ T cells from PBMCs. Receptor source: a human donor with multiple sclerosis.

The chain combines TRBV2 with TRBJ2-7, with TRBD1 matching 9 bases. Germline CDR1 reads SNHLY; CDR2 reads FYNNEI. The trim removed 6 bases at V and 2 bases at J, leaving 5 bases unmatched. The CDR3 is made up of 14 amino acids. CDR3 bases: TGTGCCAGCAGCACGGGACAGGGAACCTACGAGCAGTACTTC. Translation: CASSTGQGTYEQYF.

V is TRBV1 and J is TRBJ2-1; the DNA was not used to check the table's D call, TRBD2. TRBV1 is a documented pseudogene. The CDR3 extends over 15 amino acids. The CDR3 sequence is CTSSRLAGVYNEQFF. The CDR3 nucleotides read TGCACCAGCAGCCGACTAGCGGGAGTCTACAATGAGCAGTTCTTC.

The chain employs TRBV24-1 and TRBJ1-1; a possible D gene is TRBD1 (5 bases). Trimming removed 3 bases at V and 1 base at J, with 8 bases between. This CDR3 region has 14 residues. Germline CDR1 and CDR2: KGHDR and SFDVKD. The CDR3 region is CATSDRGTNTEAFF. Written as DNA, the CDR3 is TGTGCCACCAGTGATCGGGGCACGAACACTGAAGCTTTCTTT.

The chain joins TRBV10-3 to TRBJ1-5; D gene ambiguous. The CDR3 totals 13 residues. Trimming stripped 4 bases from V and 6 bases from J, with 10 bases between. The V gene's germline CDR1 is ENHRY and CDR2 SYGVKD. The CDR3 loop reads CAISGEGSQPQHF. CDR3 in DNA: TGTGCCATCAGTGGTGAGGGTAGTCAGCCCCAGCATTTT.

The CDR3, as DNA: TGTGCCAGCAGCCGGGACAGGGAGGCGGGCTACACCTTC. Translated, it gives CASSRDREAGYTF. V usage is TRBV7-2 and J usage is TRBJ1-2, with TRBD1 matching over 9 bases. V lost 5 bases, J lost 8 bases, and 6 bases stayed unmatched. There are 13 residues in the CDR3. CDR1 is SGHTA and CDR2 is FQGNSA in the germline V gene.

The gene calls are TRBV7-2 and TRBJ1-4; D is unclear. The CDR3 consists of 13 residues. Germline-derived CDR1 and CDR2 are SGHTA and FQGNSA. V shed 4 bases and J shed 4 bases, with 7 bases lying between them. Here the CDR3 DNA reads TGTGCCAGCAGCTCCACCTTTAATGAAAAACTGTTTTTT. This gives the protein CASSSTFNEKLFF.

The genes are TRBV27 and TRBJ1-1; the match to TRBD1 covers 7 bases. The CDR3 sequence is 15 residues long. Germline CDR1 and CDR2: MNHEY and SMNVEV (reference sequence). Germline trimming cut 5 bases from V and 1 base from J; bases unmatched to any gene: 7. The CDR3 here is CASSPQGQQNTEAFF. As DNA, the CDR3 is TGTGCCAGCAGTCCCCAGGGACAGCAGAACACTGAAGCTTTCTTT.

In its sample, this clonotype was seen once. The J gene is TRBJ2-1, the V gene TRBV3-1, with D perhaps TRBD1 or TRBD2 (5 bases each). CDR1 LGHDT and CDR2 YNNKEL come from the germline V gene (reference sequence). CDR3 length: 16 amino acids. Trimming shortened V by 2 bases and J by 7 bases, and 18 bases separated the two germline ends. This CDR3 reads CASSQQPGPKGNEQFF. The CDR3 coding sequence is TGTGCCAGCAGCCAACAACCGGGACCAAAGGGGAATGAGCAGTTCTTC.

The rearrangement links TRBV7-8 to TRBJ1-5; TRBD1 agrees at 8 bases. V was pared by 4 bases and J by 1 base, with 12 bases of the junction left unmatched. Germline CDR1 and CDR2: SGHVS and FQNEAQ. The CDR3 has 18 amino acids. The CDR3 DNA follows: TGTGCCAGCAGCTCCGACAGGGGAGGGCATTACAGCAATCAGCCCCAGCATTTT. This gives the protein CASSSDRGGHYSNQPQHF.

This clonotype has just a few counts. The chain is built from TRBV11-2 and TRBJ2-5; D may be TRBD1 (6 bases). The CDR3 has 14 amino acids. Trimming removed 4 bases at V and 5 bases at J, with 14 bases between. Looked up from germline, CDR1 is SGHAT and CDR2 is FQNNGV. CDR3 residues: CASSSGGGRETQYF. CDR3 nucleotide sequence: TGTGCCAGCAGCTCCGGTGGGGGCCGGGAGACCCAGTACTTC. The complete variable domain, with remaining parts taken from reference TRBV11-2 and TRBJ2-5, reads EAGVAQSPRYKIIEKRQSVAFWCNPISGHATLYWYQQILGQGPKLLIQFQNNGVVDDSQLPKDRFSAERLKGVDSTLKIQPAKLEDSAVYLCASSSGGGRETQYFGPGTRLLVL.

J is TRBJ2-3 and V is TRBV29-1; 7 nucleotides align to TRBD1. The CDR3 length is 13 residues. After removal of 6 bases from V and 2 bases from J, the junction contained 5 bases not matched to a gene. The germline gives CDR1 SQVTM, CDR2 ANQGSEA. CDR3 amino acids: CSVPTGNTDTQYF. The CDR3 nucleotides read TGCAGCGTCCCGACAGGGAACACAGATACGCAGTATTTT.

The chain has TRBV5-1 and TRBJ2-1, with TRBD1 identical over 9 bases. The J segment lost 6 bases and the V segment lost 2 bases, leaving 3 bases of the junction unmatched. Germline CDR1 is SGHRS and CDR2 is YFSETQ. The CDR3 sequence is 14 residues long. The CDR3 DNA sequence: TGCGCCAGCAGCTTAGGACAGGGGATCAATGAGCAGTTCTTC. It specifies CASSLGQGINEQFF.

This clonotype was seen only once. The rearrangement links TRBV6-6 to TRBJ1-2; 12 nucleotides line up with TRBD1. Germline V gene data show CDR1 as MNHNY and CDR2 as SVGAGI (reference sequence). With 7 bases clipped from V and 8 bases from J, the junction kept 11 bases outside the gene matches. CDR3 length: 15 amino acids. The CDR3 spells CASTNGDRGRRGYTF. The CDR3 nucleotides read TGTGCCAGCACCAACGGGGACAGGGGGCGACGGGGCTACACCTTC.

This chain uses TRBV2 with TRBJ2-1; D is ambiguous. Germline CDR1 SNHLY, CDR2 FYNNEI. V was pared by 6 bases and J by 8 bases, with 17 bases between. The CDR3 sequence is 14 residues long. The DNA for the CDR3 is TGTGCCAGCAGGAAGGATTACCCTAGGGATGAGCAGTTCTTC. Its translation is CASRKDYPRDEQFF.

The chain recombines TRBV4-2 with TRBJ1-2; no reliable D call. In germline, CDR1 is LGHNA, CDR2 YNFKEQ. The CDR3 is 14 amino acids. Trimming shortened V by 1 base and J by 2 bases, and 8 bases separated the two germline ends. CDR3 sequence: CASSQGQANYGYTF. The CDR3, as DNA: TGTGCCAGCAGCCAAGGGCAGGCCAACTATGGCTACACCTTC.

This clonotype was found once. The rearrangement uses TRBV2 and TRBJ2-2; TRBD2 matches 8 bases. Unmatched junction bases numbered 6, after V lost 7 bases and J lost 2 bases. Germline lookup yields CDR1 SNHLY and CDR2 FYNNEI. This CDR3 spans 15 amino acids. CDR3 in amino acids: CASNSGGPNTGELFF. CDR3 nucleotide sequence: TGTGCCAGCAATTCGGGAGGGCCCAACACCGGGGAGCTGTTTTTT. Full variable domain (remainder filled in from reference TRBV2 and TRBJ2-2): EPEVTQTPSHQVTQMGQEVILRCVPISNHLYFYWYRQILGQKVEFLVSFYNNEISEKSEIFDDQFSVERPDGSNFTLKIRSTKLEDSAMYFCASNSGGPNTGELFFGEGSRLTVL.

The chain uses TRBV20-1 and TRBJ2-5; 8 bases match TRBD2. The ends lost 3 bases at V and 5 bases at J; junction bases unmatched: 11. CDR3 length: 15 residues. Germline CDR1 reads DFQATT; CDR2 reads SNEGSKA (reference sequence). For the CDR3, the DNA is TGCAGTGCTAGTCCCAATACGGGGGGGCTGGAGACCCAGTACTTC. This codes for CSASPNTGGLETQYF.

Only a few counts were recorded for this clonotype. The chain recombines TRBV3-1 with TRBJ1-1; no definite D call. The CDR3 is made up of 13 amino acids. The ends were cut back, 4 bases at V and 0 bases at J, with 6 bases in the middle. The germline CDR1 and CDR2 sequences are LGHDT and YNNKEL (reference sequence). CDR3 nucleotide sequence: TGTGCCAGCAGCCCGCAGATGAACACTGAAGCTTTCTTT. The encoded protein is CASSPQMNTEAFF.

The V call is TRBV18, the J call TRBJ1-1; no reliable D call. Germline V gene data show CDR1 as KGHSH and CDR2 as LQKENI. Trimming took off 4 bases at V and 4 bases at J, with 4 bases between the two ends. The CDR3 length is 11 residues. This CDR3 reads CASSQRTEAFF. The DNA for the CDR3 is TGTGCCAGCTCACAACGCACTGAAGCTTTCTTT. Filled out from reference TRBV18 and TRBJ1-1, the complete variable domain reads NAGVMQNPRHLVRRRGQEARLRCSPMKGHSHVYWYRQLPEEGLKFMVYLQKENIIDESGMPKERFSAEFPKEGPSILRIQQVVRGDSAAYFCASSQRTEAFFGQGTRLTVV.

The V call is TRBV2, the J call TRBJ2-7, with D tentatively TRBD1 (6 bases). V lost 5 bases, J lost 4 bases, and 12 bases lay in between. CDR1 is SNHLY, CDR2 FYNNEI, per germline. The CDR3 totals 13 residues. CDR3 coding DNA: TGTGCCAGCAGTCGGGACACCCGGTACGAGCAGTACTTC. Amino acids: CASSRDTRYEQYF.

The chain uses TRBV5-1 and TRBJ2-2, with a weak D call TRBD2 (5 bases). The ends were cut back, 7 bases at V and 0 bases at J, with 16 bases in the middle. This CDR3 spans 16 amino acids. The germline gives CDR1 SGHRS, CDR2 YFSETQ. CDR3 nucleotides: TGCGCCAGCTCCCTAGAGGGCGGCGCGAACACCGGGGAGCTGTTTTTT. It yields the protein CASSLEGGANTGELFF.

The chain couples TRBV7-9 to TRBJ2-1, with D hard to call. This CDR3 spans 12 amino acids. V shed 5 bases and J shed 6 bases, with 8 bases lying between them. Germline V CDR1 and CDR2: SEHNR, FQNEAQ (reference sequence). CDR3 sequence (DNA): TGTGCCAGCAGCCCTGATTCCAATGAGCAGTTCTTC. Its translation is CASSPDSNEQFF.

This clonotype occurred once. The chain joins TRBV7-2 to TRBJ1-3; D possibly corresponds to TRBD1 (6 bases). CDR3 length: 16 residues. The V gene's germline CDR1 is SGHTA and CDR2 FQGNSA. Trimming shortened V by 1 base and J by 3 bases, and 13 bases separated the two germline ends. The CDR3 sequence is CASSLGEGGYGNTIYF. CDR3 sequence (DNA): TGTGCCAGCAGCTTAGGGGAGGGGGGCTATGGAAACACCATATATTTT.

The rearrangement uses TRBV3-1 and TRBJ2-1, with 15 positions matching TRBD2. The CDR3 covers 17 residues. Germline lookup yields CDR1 LGHDT and CDR2 YNNKEL (reference sequence). V shed 5 bases, J shed 8 bases, and the junction held 10 bases outside the gene matches. CDR3 sequence reads: CASSSRTSGRAVHEQFF. CDR3 nucleotides: TGTGCCAGCAGCTCACGGACTAGCGGGAGGGCGGTACATGAGCAGTTCTTC.

The genes are TRBV4-1 and TRBJ2-2; 9 bases are a match to TRBD2. The CDR3 has 18 residues. The V and J ends lost 3 bases and 5 bases, in that order; junction bases with no gene match: 13. CDR1 and CDR2 (germline): MGHRA, YSYEKL. The CDR3 coding sequence is TGCGCCAGCAGCCACCTCTTGACTAGCGGACGAGGGACCGGGGAGCTGTTTTTT. Translated, it gives CASSHLLTSGRGTGELFF.

The CDR3 DNA reads as TGTGCCAGCAGTGCGGGGCGTTTGAGCACTGAAGCTTTCTTT. This sequence encodes CASSAGRLSTEAFF. This chain connects TRBV2 to TRBJ1-1, with D tentatively TRBD1 (5 bases). Trimming pared 4 bases from V and 4 bases from J, leaving 13 bases between. Germline lookup yields CDR1 SNHLY and CDR2 FYNNEI. This CDR3 comprises 14 residues.

The rearrangement uses TRBV9 and TRBJ2-3; D gene ambiguous. Germline V lookup: CDR1 SGDLS, CDR2 YYNGEE. V was trimmed by 0 bases and J by 2 bases, leaving 13 bases between them. CDR3 length equals 16 residues. The CDR3 protein is CASSVGANRVTDTQYF. CDR3 sequence (DNA): TGTGCCAGCAGCGTAGGCGCCAACCGAGTCACAGATACGCAGTATTTT.

The chain uses TRBV9 and TRBJ1-6; D is undetermined. Germline assignment: CDR1 SGDLS and CDR2 YYNGEE. V was pared by 0 bases and J by 7 bases, with 5 bases between. CDR3 size: 13 residues. The CDR3 region has the DNA TGTGCCAGCAGCGTAGAGAAGAATTCACCCCTCCACTTT. It codes for CASSVEKNSPLHF.

The chain has TRBV7-2 and TRBJ2-2; the match to TRBD2 covers 13 bases. Germline V lookup: CDR1 SGHTA, CDR2 FQGNSA. The CDR3 length is 17 residues. Unmatched junction bases numbered 7, after V lost 4 bases and J lost 5 bases. The CDR3 is CASSSGTSGTSTGELFF. In DNA, the CDR3 is TGTGCCAGCAGCTCCGGGACTAGCGGGACCTCAACCGGGGAGCTGTTTTTT. Looking up the rest from reference TRBV7-2 and TRBJ2-2 gives the full variable domain: GAGVSQSPSNKVTEKGKDVELRCDPISGHTALYWYRQSLGQGLEFLIYFQGNSAPDKSGLPSDRFSAERTGGSVSTLTIQRTQQEDSAVYLCASSSGTSGTSTGELFFGEGSRLTVL.

Here the CDR3 reads CASSLARTGDRGTFF. CDR3 coding DNA: TGTGCCAGCAGTCTAGCCCGGACAGGGGACCGTGGGACTTTCTTT. The chain has TRBV28 and TRBJ1-1; the match to TRBD1 covers 9 bases. Unmatched junction bases numbered 16, after V lost 5 bases and J lost 12 bases. CDR1 is MDHEN and CDR2 is SYDVKM in the germline V gene. The CDR3 sequence is 15 residues long.